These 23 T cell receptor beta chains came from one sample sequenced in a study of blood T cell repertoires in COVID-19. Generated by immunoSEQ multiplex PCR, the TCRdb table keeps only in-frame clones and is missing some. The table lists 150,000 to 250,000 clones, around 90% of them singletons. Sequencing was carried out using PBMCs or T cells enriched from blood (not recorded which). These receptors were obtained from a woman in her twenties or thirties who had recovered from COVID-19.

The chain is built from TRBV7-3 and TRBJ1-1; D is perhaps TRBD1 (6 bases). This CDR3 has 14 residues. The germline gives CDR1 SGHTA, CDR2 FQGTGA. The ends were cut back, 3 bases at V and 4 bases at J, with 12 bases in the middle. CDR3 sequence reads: CASSFYRESTEAFF. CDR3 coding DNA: TGTGCCAGCAGCTTTTACAGGGAGAGCACTGAAGCTTTCTTT.

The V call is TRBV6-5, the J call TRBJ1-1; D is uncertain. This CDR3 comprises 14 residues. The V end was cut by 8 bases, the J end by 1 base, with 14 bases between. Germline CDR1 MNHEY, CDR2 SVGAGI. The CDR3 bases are TGTGCCAGCCCTGGGTGGGGAGAGAACACTGAAGCTTTCTTT. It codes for CASPGWGENTEAFF.

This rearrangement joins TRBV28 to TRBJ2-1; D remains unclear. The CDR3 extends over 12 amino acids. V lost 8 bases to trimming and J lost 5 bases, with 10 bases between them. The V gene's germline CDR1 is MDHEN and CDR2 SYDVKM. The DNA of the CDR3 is TGTGCCAGCGGGTTACGGGACAATGAGCAGTTCTTC. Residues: CASGLRDNEQFF.

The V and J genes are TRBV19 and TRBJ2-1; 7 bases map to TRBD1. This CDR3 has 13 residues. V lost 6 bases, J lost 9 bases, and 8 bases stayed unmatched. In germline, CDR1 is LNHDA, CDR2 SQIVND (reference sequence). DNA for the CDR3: TGTGCCAGTAGACGGACAGGCGTCACTGAGCAGTTCTTC. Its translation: CASRRTGVTEQFF. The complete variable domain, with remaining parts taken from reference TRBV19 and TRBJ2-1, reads DGGITQSPKYLFRKEGQNVTLSCEQNLNHDAMYWYRQDPGQGLRLIYYSQIVNDFQKGDIAEGYSVSREKKESFPLTVTSAQKNPTAFYLCASRRTGVTEQFFGPGTRLTVL.

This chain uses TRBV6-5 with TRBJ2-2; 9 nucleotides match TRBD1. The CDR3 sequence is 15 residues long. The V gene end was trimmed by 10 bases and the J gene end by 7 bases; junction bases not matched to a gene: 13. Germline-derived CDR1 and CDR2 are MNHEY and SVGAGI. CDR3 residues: CATPPGTGRIGELFF. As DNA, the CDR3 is TGTGCCACCCCCCCCGGGACAGGGAGGATCGGGGAGCTGTTTTTT.

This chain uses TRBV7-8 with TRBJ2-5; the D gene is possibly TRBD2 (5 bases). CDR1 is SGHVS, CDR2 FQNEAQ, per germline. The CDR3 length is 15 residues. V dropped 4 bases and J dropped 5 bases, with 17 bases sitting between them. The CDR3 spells CASSSTGSPGETQYF. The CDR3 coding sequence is TGTGCCAGCAGCTCAACGGGCTCCCCGGGGGAGACCCAGTACTTC. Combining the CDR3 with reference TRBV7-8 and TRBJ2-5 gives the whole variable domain GAGVSQSPRYKVAKRGQDVALRCDPISGHVSLFWYQQALGQGPEFLTYFQNEAQLDKSGLPSDRFFAERPEGSVSTLKIQRTQQEDSAVYLCASSSTGSPGETQYFGPGTRLLVL.

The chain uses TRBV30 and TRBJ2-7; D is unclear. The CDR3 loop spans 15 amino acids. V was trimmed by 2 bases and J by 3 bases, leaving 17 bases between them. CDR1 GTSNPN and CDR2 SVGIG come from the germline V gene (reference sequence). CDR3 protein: CAWSPSREYLYEQYF. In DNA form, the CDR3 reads TGTGCCTGGAGTCCGTCTCGTGAGTACCTCTACGAGCAGTACTTC. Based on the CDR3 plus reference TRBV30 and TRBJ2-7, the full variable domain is SQTIHQWPATLVQPVGSPLSLECTVEGTSNPNLYWYRQAAGRGLQLLFYSVGIGQISSEVPQNLSASRPQDRQFILSSKKLLLSDSGFYLCAWSPSREYLYEQYFGPGTRLTVT.

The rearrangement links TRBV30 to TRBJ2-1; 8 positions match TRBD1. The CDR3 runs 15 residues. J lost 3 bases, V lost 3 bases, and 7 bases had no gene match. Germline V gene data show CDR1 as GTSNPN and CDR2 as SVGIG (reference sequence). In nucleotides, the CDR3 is TGTGCCTGGAGGGGGCACAGGGGGGACTACAATGAGCAGTTCTTC. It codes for CAWRGHRGDYNEQFF. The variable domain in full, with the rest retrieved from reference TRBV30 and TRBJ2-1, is SQTIHQWPATLVQPVGSPLSLECTVEGTSNPNLYWYRQAAGRGLQLLFYSVGIGQISSEVPQNLSASRPQDRQFILSSKKLLLSDSGFYLCAWRGHRGDYNEQFFGPGTRLTVL.

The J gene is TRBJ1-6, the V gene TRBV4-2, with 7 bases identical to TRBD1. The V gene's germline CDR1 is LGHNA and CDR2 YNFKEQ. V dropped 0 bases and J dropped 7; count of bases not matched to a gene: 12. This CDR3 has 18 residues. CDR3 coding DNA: TGTGCCAGCAGCCAAGACCGGACAGGTTGGAATCAAAATTCACCCCTCCACTTT. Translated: CASSQDRTGWNQNSPLHF.

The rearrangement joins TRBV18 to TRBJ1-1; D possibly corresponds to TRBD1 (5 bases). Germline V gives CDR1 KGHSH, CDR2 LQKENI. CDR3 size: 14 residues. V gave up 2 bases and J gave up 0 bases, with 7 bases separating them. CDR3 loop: CASSPGGVNTEAFF. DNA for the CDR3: TGTGCCAGCTCACCAGGAGGGGTGAACACTGAAGCTTTCTTT.

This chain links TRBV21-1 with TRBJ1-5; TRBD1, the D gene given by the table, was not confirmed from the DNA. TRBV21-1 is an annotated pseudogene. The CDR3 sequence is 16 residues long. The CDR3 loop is CASIVKQGRENQPQHF. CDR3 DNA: TGTGCCAGCATCGTAAAACAGGGTAGAGAGAATCAGCCCCAGCATTTT.

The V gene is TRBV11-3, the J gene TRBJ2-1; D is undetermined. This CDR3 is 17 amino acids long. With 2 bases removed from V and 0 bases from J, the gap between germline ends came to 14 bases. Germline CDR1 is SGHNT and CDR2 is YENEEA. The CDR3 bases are TGTGCCAGCAGCTTATTAGGTACAGTTGGCTCCTACAATGAGCAGTTCTTC. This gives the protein CASSLLGTVGSYNEQFF.

The CDR3: CASRGTTEAFF. The CDR3 region has the DNA TGTGCCAGCAGAGGGACTACTGAAGCTTTCTTT. The V and J genes are TRBV2 and TRBJ1-1; the D gene is possibly TRBD1 (5 bases). Germline V gene sequence: CDR1 SNHLY, CDR2 FYNNEI. The CDR3 spans 11 residues. The V and J ends lost 6 bases and 5 bases respectively, with 7 bases between them.

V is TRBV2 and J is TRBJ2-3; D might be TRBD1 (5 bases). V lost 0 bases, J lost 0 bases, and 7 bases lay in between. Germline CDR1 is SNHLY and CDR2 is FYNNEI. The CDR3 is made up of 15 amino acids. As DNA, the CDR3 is TGTGCCAGCAGTGAAGCGACAGAGAGCACAGATACGCAGTATTTT. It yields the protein CASSEATESTDTQYF. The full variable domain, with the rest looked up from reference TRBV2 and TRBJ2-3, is EPEVTQTPSHQVTQMGQEVILRCVPISNHLYFYWYRQILGQKVEFLVSFYNNEISEKSEIFDDQFSVERPDGSNFTLKIRSTKLEDSAMYFCASSEATESTDTQYFGPGTRLTVL.

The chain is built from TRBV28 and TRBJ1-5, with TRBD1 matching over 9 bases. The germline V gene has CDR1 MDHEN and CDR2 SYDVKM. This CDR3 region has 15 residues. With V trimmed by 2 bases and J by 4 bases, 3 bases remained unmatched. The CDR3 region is CASSLRDRENQPQHF. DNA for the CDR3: TGTGCCAGCAGTTTACGGGACAGGGAGAATCAGCCCCAGCATTTT.

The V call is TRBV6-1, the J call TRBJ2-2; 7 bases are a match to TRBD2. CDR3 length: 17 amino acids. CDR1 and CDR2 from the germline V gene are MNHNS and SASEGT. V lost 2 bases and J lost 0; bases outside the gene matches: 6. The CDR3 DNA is TGTGCCAGCAGTGAACCAGGCGGGGGAGCGAACACCGGGGAGCTGTTTTTT. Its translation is CASSEPGGGANTGELFF.

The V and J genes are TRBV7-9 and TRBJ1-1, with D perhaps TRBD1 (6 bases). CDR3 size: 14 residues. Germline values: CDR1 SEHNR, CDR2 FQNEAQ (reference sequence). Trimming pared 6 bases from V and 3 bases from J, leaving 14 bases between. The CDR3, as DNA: TGTGCCAGCAGTTACTTGGACAGCGACACTGAAGCTTTCTTT. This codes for CASSYLDSDTEAFF.

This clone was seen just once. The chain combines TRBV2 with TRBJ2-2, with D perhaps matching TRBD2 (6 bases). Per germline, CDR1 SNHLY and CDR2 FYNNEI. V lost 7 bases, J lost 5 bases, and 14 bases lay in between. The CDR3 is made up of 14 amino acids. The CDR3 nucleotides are TGTGCCAGCAAGTCGGGAGTAAGGACCGGGGAGCTGTTTTTT. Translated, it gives CASKSGVRTGELFF.

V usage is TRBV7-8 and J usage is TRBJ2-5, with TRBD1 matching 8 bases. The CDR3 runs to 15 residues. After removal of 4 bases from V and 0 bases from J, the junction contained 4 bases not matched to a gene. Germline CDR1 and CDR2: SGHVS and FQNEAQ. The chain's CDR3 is CASSSWTGYQETQYF. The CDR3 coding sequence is TGTGCCAGCAGCTCATGGACAGGGTACCAAGAGACCCAGTACTTC.

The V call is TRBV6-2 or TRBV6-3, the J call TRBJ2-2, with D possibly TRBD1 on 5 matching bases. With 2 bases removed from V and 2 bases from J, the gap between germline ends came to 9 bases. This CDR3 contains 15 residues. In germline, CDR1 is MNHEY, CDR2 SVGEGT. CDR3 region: CASSYGRANTGELFF. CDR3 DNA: TGTGCCAGCAGTTACGGCAGGGCCAACACCGGGGAGCTGTTTTTT.

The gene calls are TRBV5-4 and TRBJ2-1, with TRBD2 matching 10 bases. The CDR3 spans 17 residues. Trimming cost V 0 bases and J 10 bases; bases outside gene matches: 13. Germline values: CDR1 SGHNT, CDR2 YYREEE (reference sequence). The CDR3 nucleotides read TGTGCCAGCAGCTTGGCGGTCCAAAGCGGGGGGGCCAGGGAGCAGTTCTTC. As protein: CASSLAVQSGGAREQFF.

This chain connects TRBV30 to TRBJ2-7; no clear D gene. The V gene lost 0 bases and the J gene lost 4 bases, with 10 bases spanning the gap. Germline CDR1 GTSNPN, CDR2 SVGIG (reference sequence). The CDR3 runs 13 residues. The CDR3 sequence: CAWSVLPAYEQYF. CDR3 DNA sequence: TGTGCCTGGAGTGTACTCCCCGCGTACGAGCAGTACTTC.

CDR3 amino acids: CASSLGTGGRSPLHF. The CDR3 nucleotides are TGTGCCAGCAGCTTAGGTACGGGGGGCAGGTCACCCCTCCACTTT. J is TRBJ1-6 and V is TRBV11-2, with D tentatively TRBD1 (6 bases). The CDR3 runs 15 residues. The V gene's germline CDR1 is SGHAT and CDR2 FQNNGV. Trimming stripped 1 base from V and 10 bases from J, with 14 bases between. Using reference TRBV11-2 and TRBJ1-6 for the parts outside the CDR3, the full variable domain is EAGVAQSPRYKIIEKRQSVAFWCNPISGHATLYWYQQILGQGPKLLIQFQNNGVVDDSQLPKDRFSAERLKGVDSTLKIQPAKLEDSAVYLCASSLGTGGRSPLHFGNGTRLTVT.